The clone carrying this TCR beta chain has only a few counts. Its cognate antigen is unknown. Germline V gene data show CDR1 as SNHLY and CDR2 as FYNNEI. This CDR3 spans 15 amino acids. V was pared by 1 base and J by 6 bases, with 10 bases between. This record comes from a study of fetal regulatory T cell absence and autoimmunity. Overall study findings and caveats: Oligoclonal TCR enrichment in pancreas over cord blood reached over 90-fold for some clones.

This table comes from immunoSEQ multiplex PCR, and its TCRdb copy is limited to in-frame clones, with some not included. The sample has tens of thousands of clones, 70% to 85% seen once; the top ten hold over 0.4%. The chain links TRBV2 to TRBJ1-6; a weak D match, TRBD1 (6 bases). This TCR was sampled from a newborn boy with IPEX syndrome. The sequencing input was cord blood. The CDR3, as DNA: TGTGCCAGCAGTGAAGACGAGGGGGGTAATTCACCCCTCCACTTT. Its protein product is CASSEDEGGNSPLHF. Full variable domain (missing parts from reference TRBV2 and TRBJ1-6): EPEVTQTPSHQVTQMGQEVILRCVPISNHLYFYWYRQILGQKVEFLVSFYNNEISEKSEIFDDQFSVERPDGSNFTLKIRSTKLEDSAMYFCASSEDEGGNSPLHFGNGTRLTVT.